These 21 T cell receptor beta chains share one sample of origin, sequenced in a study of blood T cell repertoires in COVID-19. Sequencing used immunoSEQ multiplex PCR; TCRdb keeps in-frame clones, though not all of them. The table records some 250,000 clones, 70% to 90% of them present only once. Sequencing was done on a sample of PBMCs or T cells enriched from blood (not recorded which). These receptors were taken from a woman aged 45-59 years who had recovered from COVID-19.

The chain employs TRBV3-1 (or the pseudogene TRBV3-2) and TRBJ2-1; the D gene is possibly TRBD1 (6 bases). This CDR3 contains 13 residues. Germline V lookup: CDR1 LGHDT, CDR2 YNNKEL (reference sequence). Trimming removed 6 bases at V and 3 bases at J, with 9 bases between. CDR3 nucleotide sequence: TGTGCCAGCAGTGAAGGGGGCTACAATGAGCAGTTCTTC. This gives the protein CASSEGGYNEQFF.

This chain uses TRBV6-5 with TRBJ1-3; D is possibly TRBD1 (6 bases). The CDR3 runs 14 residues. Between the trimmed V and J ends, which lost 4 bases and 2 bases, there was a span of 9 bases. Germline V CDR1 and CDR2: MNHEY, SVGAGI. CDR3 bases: TGTGCCAGCAGTTTCACAGGGCCTGGAAACACCATATATTTT. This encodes CASSFTGPGNTIYF.

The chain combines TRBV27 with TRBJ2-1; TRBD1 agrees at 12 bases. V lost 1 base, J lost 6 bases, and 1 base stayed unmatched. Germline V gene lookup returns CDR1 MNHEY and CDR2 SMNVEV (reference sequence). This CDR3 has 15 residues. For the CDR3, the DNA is TGTGCCAGCAGTTTATGGGACAGGGGGCTCAATGAGCAGTTCTTC. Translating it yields CASSLWDRGLNEQFF.

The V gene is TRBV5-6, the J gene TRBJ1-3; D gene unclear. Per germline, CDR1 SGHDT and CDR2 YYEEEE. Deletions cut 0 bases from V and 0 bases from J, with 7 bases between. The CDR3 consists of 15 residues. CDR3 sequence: CASSLAPVSGNTIYF. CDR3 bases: TGTGCCAGCAGCTTGGCCCCTGTCTCTGGAAACACCATATATTTT.

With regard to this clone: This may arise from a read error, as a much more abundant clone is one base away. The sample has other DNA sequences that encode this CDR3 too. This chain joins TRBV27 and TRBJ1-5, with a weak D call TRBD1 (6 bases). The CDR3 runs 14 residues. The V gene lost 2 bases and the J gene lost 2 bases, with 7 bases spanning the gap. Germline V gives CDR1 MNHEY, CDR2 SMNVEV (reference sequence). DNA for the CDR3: TGTGCCAGCAGTTTACCAGGGGGCAATCAGCCCCAGCATTTT. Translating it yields CASSLPGGNQPQHF.

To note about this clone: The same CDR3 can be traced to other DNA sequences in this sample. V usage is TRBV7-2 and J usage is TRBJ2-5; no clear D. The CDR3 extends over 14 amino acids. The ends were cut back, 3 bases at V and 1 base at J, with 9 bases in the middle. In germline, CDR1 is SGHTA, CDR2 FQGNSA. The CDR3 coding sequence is TGTGCCAGCAGCTTCCAGACTGGCCAAGAGACCCAGTACTTC. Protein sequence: CASSFQTGQETQYF. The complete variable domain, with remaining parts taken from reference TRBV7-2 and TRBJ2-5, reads GAGVSQSPSNKVTEKGKDVELRCDPISGHTALYWYRQSLGQGLEFLIYFQGNSAPDKSGLPSDRFSAERTGGSVSTLTIQRTQQEDSAVYLCASSFQTGQETQYFGPGTRLLVL.

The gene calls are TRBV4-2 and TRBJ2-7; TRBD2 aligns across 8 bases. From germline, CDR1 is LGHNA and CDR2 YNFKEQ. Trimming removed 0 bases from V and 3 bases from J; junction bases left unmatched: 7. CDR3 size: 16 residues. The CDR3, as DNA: TGTGCCAGCAGCCAAGAGAGCCGCGGGAGGCTCTACGAGCAGTACTTC. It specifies CASSQESRGRLYEQYF.

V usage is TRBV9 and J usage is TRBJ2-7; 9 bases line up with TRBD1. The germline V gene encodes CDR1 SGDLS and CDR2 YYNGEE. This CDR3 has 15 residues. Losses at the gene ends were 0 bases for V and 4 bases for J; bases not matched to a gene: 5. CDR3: CASSVGQGEGYEQYF. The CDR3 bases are TGTGCCAGCAGCGTAGGACAGGGGGAAGGGTACGAGCAGTACTTC.

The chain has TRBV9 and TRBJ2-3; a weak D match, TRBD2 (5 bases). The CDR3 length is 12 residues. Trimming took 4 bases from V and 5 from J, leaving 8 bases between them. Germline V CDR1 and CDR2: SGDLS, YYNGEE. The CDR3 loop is CASSLLEDTQYF. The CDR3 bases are TGTGCCAGCAGCCTACTAGAAGATACGCAGTATTTT.

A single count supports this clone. Written as DNA, the CDR3 is TGTGCCAGCAGTTTGACGACAGGGACCTATAATTCACCCCTCCACTTT. Amino acids: CASSLTTGTYNSPLHF. The V gene is TRBV27, the J gene TRBJ1-6, with 7 bases fitting TRBD1. Germline V gene sequence: CDR1 MNHEY, CDR2 SMNVEV (reference sequence). The V gene end was trimmed by 3 bases and the J gene end by 2 bases; junction bases not matched to a gene: 4. CDR3 size: 16 residues.

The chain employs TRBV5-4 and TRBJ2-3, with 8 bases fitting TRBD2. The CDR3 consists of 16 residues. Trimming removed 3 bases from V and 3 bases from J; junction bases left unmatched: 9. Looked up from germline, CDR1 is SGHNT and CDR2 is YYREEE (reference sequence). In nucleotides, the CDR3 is TGTGCCAGCAGCTCCAGAGCGGGAGTGTGGACAGATACGCAGTATTTT. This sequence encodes CASSSRAGVWTDTQYF.

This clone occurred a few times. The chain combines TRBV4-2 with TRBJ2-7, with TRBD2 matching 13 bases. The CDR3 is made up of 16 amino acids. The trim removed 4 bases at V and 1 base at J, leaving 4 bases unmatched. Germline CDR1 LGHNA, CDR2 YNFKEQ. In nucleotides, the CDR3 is TGTGCCAGCAGCCCGCAGGGACTAGCGGGGTCCTACGAGCAGTACTTC. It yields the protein CASSPQGLAGSYEQYF.

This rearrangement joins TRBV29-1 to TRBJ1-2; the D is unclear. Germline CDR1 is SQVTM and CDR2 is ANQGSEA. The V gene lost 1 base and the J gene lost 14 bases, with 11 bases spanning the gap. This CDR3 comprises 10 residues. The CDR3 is CSVEGTGFTF. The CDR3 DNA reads TGCAGCGTTGAAGGGACGGGATTTACCTTC.

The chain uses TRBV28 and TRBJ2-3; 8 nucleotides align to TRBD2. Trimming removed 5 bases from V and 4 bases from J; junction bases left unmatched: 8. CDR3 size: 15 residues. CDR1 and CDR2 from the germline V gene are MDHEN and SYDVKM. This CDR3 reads CASSRGGGGADTQYF. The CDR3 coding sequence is TGTGCCAGCAGTCGGGGGGGCGGCGGGGCAGATACGCAGTATTTT.

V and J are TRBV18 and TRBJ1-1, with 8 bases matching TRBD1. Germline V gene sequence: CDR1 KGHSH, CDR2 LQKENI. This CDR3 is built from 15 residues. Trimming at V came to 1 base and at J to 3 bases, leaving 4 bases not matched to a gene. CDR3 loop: CASSPRTGPDTEAFF. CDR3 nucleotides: TGTGCCAGCTCACCACGGACAGGGCCTGACACTGAAGCTTTCTTT.

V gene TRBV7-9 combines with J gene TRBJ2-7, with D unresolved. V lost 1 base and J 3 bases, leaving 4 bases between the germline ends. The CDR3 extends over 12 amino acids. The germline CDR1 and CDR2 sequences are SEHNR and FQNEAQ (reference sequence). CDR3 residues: CASSLVDYEQYF. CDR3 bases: TGTGCCAGCAGCTTAGTAGACTACGAGCAGTACTTC.

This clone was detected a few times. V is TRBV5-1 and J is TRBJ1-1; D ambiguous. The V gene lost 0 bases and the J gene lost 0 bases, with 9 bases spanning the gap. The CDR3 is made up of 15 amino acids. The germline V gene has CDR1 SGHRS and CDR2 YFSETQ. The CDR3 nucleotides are TGCGCCAGCAGCTTGGTCGGACTACTGAACACTGAAGCTTTCTTT. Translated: CASSLVGLLNTEAFF.

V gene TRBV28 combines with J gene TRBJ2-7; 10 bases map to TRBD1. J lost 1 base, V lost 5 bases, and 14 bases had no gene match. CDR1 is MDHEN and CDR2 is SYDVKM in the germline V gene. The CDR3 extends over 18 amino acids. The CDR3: CASSQNVDRGRGSYEQYF. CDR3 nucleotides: TGTGCCAGCAGTCAGAACGTAGACAGGGGGCGAGGGTCCTACGAGCAGTACTTC.

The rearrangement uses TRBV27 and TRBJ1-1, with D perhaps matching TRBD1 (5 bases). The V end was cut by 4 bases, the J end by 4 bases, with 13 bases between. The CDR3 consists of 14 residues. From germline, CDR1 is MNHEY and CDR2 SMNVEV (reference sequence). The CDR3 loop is CASSWSLGATEAFF. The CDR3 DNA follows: TGTGCCAGCAGTTGGAGTCTAGGGGCCACTGAAGCTTTCTTT.

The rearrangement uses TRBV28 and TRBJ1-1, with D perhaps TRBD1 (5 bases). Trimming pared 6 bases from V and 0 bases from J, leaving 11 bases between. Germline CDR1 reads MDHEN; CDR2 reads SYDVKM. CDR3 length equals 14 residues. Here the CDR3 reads CASRRGSMNTEAFF. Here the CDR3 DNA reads TGTGCCAGCAGGCGGGGCAGTATGAACACTGAAGCTTTCTTT.

CDR3 protein: CASSQETGVTEAFF. The CDR3 nucleotides read TGTGCCAGCAGTCAAGAAACAGGGGTAACTGAAGCTTTCTTT. The chain recombines TRBV27 with TRBJ1-1; 7 bases match TRBD1. Germline V gives CDR1 MNHEY, CDR2 SMNVEV (reference sequence). This CDR3 is 14 amino acids long. V dropped 5 bases and J dropped 5; count of bases not matched to a gene: 8.